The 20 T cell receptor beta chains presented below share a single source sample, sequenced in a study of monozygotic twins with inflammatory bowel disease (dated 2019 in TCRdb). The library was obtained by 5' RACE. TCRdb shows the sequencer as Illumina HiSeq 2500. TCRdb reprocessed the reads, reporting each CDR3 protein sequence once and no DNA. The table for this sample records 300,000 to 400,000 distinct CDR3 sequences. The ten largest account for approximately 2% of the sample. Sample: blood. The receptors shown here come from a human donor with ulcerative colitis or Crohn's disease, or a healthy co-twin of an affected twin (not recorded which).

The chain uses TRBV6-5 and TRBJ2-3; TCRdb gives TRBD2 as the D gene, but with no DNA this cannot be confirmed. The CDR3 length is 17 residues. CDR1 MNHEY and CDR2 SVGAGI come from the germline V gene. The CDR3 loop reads CASSYVGISGAIDTQYF.

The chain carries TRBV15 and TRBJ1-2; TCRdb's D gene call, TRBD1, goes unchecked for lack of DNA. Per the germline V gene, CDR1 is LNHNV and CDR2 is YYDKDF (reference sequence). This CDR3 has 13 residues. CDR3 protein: CATNRDGNYGYTF. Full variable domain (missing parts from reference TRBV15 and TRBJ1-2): DAMVIQNPRYQVTQFGKPVTLSCSQTLNHNVMYWYQQKSSQAPKLLFHYYDKDFNNEADTPDNFQSRRPNTSFCFLDIRSPGLGDTAMYLCATNRDGNYGYTFGSGTRLTVV.

The chain's CDR3 is CASSSRTVNTEAFF. This chain uses TRBV5-1 with TRBJ1-1. CDR1 is SGHRS and CDR2 is YFSETQ in the germline V gene. The CDR3 extends over 14 amino acids.

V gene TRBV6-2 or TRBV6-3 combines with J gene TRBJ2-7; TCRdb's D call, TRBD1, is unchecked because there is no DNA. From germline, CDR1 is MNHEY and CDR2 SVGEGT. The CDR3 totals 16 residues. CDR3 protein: CASSPPRAIQRREQYF.

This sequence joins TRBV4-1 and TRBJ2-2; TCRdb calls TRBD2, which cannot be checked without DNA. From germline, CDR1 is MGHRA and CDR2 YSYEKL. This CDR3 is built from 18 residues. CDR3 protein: CASSQAITSEKNTGELFF.

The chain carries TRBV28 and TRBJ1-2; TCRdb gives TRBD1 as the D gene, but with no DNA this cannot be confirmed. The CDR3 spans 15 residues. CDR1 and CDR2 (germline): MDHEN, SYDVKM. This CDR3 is CASSYKLVGGYGYTF.

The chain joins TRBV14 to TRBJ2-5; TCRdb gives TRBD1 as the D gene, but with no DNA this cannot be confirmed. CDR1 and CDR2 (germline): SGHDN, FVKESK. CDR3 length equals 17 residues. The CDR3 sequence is CASSRNDRGRGGKTQYF.

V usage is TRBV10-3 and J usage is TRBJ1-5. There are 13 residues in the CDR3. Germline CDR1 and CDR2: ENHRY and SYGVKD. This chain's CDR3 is CASWGGSGQPQHF.

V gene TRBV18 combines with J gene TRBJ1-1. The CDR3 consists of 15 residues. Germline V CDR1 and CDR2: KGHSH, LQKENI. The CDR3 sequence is CASSPEGISNTEAFF. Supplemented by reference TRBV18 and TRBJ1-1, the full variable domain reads NAGVMQNPRHLVRRRGQEARLRCSPMKGHSHVYWYRQLPEEGLKFMVYLQKENIIDESGMPKERFSAEFPKEGPSILRIQQVVRGDSAAYFCASSPEGISNTEAFFGQGTRLTVV.

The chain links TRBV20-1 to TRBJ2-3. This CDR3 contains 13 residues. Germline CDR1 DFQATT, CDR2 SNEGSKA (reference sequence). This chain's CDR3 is CSAPPSSTDTQYF.

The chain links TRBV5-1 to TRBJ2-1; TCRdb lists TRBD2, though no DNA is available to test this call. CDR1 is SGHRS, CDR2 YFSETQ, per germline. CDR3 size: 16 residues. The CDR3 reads CASSLALAGGYNEQFF.

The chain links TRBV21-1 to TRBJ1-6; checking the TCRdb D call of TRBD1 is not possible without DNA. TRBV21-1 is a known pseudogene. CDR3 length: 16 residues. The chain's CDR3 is CASSPRVNGRHSPLHF.

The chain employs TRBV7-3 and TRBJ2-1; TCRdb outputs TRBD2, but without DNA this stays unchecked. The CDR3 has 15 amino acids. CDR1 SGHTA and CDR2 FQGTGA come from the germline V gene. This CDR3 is CASSLIPAAYNEQFF.

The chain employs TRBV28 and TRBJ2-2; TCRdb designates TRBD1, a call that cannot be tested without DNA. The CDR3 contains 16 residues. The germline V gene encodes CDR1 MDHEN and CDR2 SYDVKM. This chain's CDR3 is CASSFGRGRNTGELFF.

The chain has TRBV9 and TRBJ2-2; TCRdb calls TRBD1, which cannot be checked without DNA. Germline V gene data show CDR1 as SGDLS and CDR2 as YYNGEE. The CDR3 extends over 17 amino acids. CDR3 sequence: CASSTPRDKAATGELFF.

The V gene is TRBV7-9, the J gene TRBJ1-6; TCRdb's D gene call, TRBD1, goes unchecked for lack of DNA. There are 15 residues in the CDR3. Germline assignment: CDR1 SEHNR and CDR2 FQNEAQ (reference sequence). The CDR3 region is CASSQPTGWGSPLHF.

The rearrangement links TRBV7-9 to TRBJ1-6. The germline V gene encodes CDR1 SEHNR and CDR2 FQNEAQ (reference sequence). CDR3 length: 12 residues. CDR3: CASSYGASPLHF.

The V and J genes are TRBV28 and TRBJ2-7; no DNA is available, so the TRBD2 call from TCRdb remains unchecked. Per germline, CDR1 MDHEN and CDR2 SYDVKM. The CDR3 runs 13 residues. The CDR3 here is CASSWSLAVEQYF.

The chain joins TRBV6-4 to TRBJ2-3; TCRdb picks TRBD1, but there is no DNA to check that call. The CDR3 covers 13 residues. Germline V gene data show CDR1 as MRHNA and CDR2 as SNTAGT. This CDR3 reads CASGTSEGDTQYF.

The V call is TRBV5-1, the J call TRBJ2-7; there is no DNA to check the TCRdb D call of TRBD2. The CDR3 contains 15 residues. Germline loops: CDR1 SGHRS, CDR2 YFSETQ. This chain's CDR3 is CASSSGPSATREQYF.